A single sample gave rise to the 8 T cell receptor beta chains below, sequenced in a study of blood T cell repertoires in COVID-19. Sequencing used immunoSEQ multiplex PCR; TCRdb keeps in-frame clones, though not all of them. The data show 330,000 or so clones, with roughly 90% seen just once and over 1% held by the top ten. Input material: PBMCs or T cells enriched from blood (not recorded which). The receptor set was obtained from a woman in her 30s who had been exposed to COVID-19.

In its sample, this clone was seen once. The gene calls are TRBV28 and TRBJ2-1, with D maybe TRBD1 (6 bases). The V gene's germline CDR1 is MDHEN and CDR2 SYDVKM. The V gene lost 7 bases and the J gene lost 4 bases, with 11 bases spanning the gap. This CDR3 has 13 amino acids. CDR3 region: CASTEGTYNEQFF. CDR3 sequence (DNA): TGTGCCAGCACCGAGGGGACATACAATGAGCAGTTCTTC.

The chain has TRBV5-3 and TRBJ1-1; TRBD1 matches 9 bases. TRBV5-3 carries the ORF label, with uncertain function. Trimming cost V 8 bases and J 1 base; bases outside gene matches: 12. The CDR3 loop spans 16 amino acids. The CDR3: CARGRTGQGTNTEAFF. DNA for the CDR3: TGTGCCAGGGGCCGGACGGGACAGGGTACGAACACTGAAGCTTTCTTT.

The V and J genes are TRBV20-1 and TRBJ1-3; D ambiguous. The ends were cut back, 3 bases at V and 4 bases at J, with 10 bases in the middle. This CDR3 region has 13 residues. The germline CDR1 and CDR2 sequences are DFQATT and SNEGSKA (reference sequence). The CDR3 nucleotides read TGCAGTGCTAGTCTAAAGAAGGGAAACACCATATATTTT. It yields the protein CSASLKKGNTIYF.

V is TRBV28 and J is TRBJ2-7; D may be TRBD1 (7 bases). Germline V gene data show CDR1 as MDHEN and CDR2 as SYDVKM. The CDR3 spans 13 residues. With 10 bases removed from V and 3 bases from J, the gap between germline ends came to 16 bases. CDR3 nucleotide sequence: TGTGCCATCCGCGGGACAGCAAACTACGAGCAGTACTTC. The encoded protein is CAIRGTANYEQYF. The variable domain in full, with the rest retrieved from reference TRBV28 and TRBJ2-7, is DVKVTQSSRYLVKRTGEKVFLECVQDMDHENMFWYRQDPGLGLRLIYFSYDVKMKEKGDIPEGYSVSREKKERFSLILESASTNQTSMYLCAIRGTANYEQYFGPGTRLTVT.

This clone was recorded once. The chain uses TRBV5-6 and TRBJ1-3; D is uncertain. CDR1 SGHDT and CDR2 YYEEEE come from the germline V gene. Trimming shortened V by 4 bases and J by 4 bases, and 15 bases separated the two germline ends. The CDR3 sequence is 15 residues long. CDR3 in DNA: TGTGCCAGCAGCCTGTCTTTCGGGGTCGGAAACACCATATATTTT. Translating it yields CASSLSFGVGNTIYF.

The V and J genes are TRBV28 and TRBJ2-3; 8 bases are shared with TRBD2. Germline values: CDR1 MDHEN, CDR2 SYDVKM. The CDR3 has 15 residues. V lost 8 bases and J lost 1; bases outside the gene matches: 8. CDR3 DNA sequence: TGTGCCAGCCGCCAAATTAGCGGGGGCACAGATACGCAGTATTTT. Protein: CASRQISGGTDTQYF.

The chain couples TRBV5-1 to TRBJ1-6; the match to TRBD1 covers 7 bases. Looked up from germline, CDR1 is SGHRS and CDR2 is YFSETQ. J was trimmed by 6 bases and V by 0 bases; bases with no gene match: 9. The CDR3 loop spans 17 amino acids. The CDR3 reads CASSLAKTGTGNSPLHF. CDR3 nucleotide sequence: TGCGCCAGCAGCTTGGCCAAGACAGGGACGGGTAATTCACCCCTCCACTTT. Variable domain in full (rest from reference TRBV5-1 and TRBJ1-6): KAGVTQTPRYLIKTRGQQVTLSCSPISGHRSVSWYQQTPGQGLQFLFEYFSETQRNKGNFPGRFSGRQFSNSRSEMNVSTLELGDSALYLCASSLAKTGTGNSPLHFGNGTRLTVT.

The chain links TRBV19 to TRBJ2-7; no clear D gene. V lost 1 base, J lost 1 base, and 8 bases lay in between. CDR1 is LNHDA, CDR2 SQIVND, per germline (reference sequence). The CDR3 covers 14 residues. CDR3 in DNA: TGTGCCAGTAGTATAGCGGCTAGTTCCTACGAGCAGTACTTC. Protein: CASSIAASSYEQYF.